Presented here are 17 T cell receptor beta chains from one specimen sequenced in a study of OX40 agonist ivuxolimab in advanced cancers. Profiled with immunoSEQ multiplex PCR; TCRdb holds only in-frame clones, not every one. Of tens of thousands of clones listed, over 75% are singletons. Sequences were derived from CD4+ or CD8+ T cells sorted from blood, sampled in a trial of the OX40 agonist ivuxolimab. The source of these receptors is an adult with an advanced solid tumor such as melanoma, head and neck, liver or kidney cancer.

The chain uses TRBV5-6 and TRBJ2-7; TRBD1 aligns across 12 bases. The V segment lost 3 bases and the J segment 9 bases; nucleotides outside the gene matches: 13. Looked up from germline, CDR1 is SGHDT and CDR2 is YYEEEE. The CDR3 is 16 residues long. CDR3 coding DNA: TGTGCCAGCAGCTGGGCCCCCGGGACAGGGGGCTTAGGGCAGTACTTC. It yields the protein CASSWAPGTGGLGQYF.

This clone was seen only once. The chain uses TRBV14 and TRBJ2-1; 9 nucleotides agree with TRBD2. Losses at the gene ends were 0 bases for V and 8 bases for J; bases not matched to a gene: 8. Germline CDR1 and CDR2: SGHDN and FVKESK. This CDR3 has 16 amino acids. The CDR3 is CASSQDRLAGSHEQFF. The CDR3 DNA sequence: TGTGCCAGCAGCCAAGATAGGCTAGCGGGGTCCCATGAGCAGTTCTTC. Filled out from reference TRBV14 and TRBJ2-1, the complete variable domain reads EAGVTQFPSHSVIEKGQTVTLRCDPISGHDNLYWYRRVMGKEIKFLLHFVKESKQDESGMPNNRFLAERTGGTYSTLKVQPAELEDSGVYFCASSQDRLAGSHEQFFGPGTRLTVL.

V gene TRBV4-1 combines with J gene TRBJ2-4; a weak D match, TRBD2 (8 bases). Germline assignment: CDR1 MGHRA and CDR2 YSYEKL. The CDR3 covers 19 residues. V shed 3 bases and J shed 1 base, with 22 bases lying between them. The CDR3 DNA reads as TGCGCCAGCAGCCAGGATCCGGGAGGGGGCGGGACGGCCAAAAACATTCAGTACTTC. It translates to CASSQDPGGGGTAKNIQYF.

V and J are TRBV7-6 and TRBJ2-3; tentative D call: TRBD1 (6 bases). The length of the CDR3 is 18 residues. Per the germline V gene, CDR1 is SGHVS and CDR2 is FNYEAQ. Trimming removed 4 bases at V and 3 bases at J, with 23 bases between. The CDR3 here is CASSSEPGTSTWTDTQYF. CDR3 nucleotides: TGTGCCAGCAGCTCAGAACCCGGGACATCGACTTGGACAGATACGCAGTATTTT. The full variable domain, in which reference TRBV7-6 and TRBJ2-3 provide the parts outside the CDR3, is GAGVSQSPRYKVTKRGQDVALRCDPISGHVSLYWYRQALGQGPEFLTYFNYEAQQDKSGLPNDRFSAERPEGSISTLTIQRTEQRDSAMYRCASSSEPGTSTWTDTQYFGPGTRLTVL.

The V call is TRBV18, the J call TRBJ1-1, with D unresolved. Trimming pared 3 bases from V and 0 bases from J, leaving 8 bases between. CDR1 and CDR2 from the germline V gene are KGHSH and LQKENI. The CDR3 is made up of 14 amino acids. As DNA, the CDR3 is TGTGCCAGCTCACCCGCGGAACTGAACACTGAAGCTTTCTTT. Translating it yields CASSPAELNTEAFF.

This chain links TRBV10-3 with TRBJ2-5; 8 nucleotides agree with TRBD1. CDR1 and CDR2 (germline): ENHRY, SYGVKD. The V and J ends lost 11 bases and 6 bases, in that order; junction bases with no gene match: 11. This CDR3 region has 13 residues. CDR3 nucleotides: TGTGCCTCCAGACCAGGACAGGGCCAGACCCAGTACTTC. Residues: CASRPGQGQTQYF.

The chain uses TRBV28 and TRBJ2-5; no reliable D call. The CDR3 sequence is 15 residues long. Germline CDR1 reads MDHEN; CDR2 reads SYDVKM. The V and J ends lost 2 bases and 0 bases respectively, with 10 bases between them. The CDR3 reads CASSLGPDDQETQYF. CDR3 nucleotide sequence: TGTGCCAGCAGTTTAGGCCCAGATGACCAAGAGACCCAGTACTTC.

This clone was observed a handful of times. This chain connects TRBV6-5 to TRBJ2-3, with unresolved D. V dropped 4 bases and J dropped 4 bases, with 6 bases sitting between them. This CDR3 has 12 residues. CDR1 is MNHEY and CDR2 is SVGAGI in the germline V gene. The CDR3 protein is CASSSNADTQYF. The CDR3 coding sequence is TGTGCCAGCAGTTCTAATGCAGATACGCAGTATTTT.

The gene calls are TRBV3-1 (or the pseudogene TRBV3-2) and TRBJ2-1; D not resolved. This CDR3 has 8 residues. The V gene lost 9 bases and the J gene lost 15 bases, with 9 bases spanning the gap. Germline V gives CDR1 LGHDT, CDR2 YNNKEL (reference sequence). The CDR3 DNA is TGTGCCAGGAAAGGGTGGTTCTTC. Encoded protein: CARKGWFF.

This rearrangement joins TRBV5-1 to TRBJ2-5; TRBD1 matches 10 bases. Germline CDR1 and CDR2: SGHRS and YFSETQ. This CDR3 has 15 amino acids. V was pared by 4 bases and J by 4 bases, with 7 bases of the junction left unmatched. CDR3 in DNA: TGCGCCAGCAGCCCGGGACAGGGGAATGGAGAGACCCAGTACTTC. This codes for CASSPGQGNGETQYF.

The CDR3: CASSLAGLYNEQFF. For the CDR3, the DNA is TGTGCCAGCAGCTTGGCAGGGCTTTACAATGAGCAGTTCTTC. This chain joins TRBV5-4 and TRBJ2-1, with D perhaps matching TRBD1 (5 bases). The V and J ends lost 0 bases and 4 bases respectively, with 8 bases between them. Per germline, CDR1 SGHNT and CDR2 YYREEE (reference sequence). The CDR3 has 14 residues.

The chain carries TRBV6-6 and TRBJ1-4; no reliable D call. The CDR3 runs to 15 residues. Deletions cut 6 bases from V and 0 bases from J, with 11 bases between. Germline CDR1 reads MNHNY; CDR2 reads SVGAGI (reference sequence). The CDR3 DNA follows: TGTGCCAGCAGCCTGTTGATGGCAACTAATGAAAAACTGTTTTTT. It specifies CASSLLMATNEKLFF.

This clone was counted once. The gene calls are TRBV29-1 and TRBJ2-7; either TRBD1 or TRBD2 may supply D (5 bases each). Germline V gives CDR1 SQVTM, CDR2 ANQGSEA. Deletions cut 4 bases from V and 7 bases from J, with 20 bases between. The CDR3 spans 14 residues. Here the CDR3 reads CSVALTGGGGEQYF. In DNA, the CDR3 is TGCAGCGTTGCTCTAACGGGTGGGGGTGGTGAGCAGTACTTC.

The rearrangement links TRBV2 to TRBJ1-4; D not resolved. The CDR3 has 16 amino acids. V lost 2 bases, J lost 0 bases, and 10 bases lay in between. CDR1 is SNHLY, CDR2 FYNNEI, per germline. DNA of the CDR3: TGTGCCAGCAGTGAATCATGGGTCTCAACTAATGAAAAACTGTTTTTT. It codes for CASSESWVSTNEKLFF.

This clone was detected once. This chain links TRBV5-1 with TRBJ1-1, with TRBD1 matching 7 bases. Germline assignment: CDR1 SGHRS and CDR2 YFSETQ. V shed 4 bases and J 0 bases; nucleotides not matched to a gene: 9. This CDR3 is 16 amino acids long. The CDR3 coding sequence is TGCGCCAGCAGCCTAAGACAGGGAACCCTGAACACTGAAGCTTTCTTT. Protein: CASSLRQGTLNTEAFF.

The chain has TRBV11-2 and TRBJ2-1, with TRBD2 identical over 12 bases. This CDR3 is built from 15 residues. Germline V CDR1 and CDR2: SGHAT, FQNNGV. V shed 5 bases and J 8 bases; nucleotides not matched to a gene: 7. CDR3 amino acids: CASSRLAGGPDEQFF. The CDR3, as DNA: TGTGCCAGCAGCCGGCTAGCGGGAGGGCCCGATGAGCAGTTCTTC.

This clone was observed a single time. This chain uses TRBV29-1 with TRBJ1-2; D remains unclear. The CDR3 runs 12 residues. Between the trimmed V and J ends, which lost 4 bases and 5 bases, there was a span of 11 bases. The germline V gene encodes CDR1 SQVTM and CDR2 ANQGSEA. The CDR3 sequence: CSVVVEGYGYTF. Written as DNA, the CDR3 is TGCAGCGTTGTCGTAGAGGGATATGGCTACACCTTC.